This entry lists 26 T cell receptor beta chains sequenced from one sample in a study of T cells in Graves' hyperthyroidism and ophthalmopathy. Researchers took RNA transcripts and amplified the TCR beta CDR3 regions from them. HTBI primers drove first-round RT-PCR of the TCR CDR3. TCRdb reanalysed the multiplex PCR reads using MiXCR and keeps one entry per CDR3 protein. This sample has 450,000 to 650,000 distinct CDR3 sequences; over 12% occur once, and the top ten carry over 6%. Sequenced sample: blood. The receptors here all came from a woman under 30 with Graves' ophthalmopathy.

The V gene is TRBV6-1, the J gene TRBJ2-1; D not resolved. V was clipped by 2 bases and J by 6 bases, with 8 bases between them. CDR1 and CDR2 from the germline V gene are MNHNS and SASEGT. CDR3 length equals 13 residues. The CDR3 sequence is CASSELDLNEQFF. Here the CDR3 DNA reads TGTGCCAGCAGTGAACTGGACCTCAATGAGCAGTTCTTC.

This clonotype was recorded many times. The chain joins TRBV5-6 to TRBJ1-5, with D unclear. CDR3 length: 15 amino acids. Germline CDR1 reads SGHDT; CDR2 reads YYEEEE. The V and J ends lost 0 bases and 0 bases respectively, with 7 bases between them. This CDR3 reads CASSLGRNSNQPQHF. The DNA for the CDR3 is TGTGCCAGCAGCTTGGGGCGGAATAGCAATCAGCCCCAGCATTTT. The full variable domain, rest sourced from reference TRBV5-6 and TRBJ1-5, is DAGVTQSPTHLIKTRGQQVTLRCSPKSGHDTVSWYQQALGQGPQFIFQYYEEEERQRGNFPDRFSGHQFPNYSSELNVNALLLGDSALYLCASSLGRNSNQPQHFGDGTRLSIL.

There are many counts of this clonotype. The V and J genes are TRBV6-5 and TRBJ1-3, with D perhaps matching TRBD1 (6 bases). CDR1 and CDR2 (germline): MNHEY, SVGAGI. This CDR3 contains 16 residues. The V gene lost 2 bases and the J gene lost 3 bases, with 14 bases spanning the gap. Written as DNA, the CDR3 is TGTGCCAGCAGTTACGCCGGGGGCCTAGGTGGAAACACCATATATTTT. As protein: CASSYAGGLGGNTIYF.

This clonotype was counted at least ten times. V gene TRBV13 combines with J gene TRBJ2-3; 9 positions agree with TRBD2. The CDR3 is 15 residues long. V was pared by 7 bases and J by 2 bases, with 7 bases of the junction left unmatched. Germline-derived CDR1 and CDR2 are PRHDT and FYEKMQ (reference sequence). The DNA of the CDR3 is TGTGCCAGCACACCGGGACTAGCCGTCACAGATACGCAGTATTTT. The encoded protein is CASTPGLAVTDTQYF.

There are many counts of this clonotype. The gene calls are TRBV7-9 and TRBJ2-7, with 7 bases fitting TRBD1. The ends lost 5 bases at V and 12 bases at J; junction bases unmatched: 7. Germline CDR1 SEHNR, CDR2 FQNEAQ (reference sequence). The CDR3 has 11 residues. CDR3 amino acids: CASSARGRAYF. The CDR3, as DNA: TGTGCCAGCAGCGCCAGGGGGAGAGCGTACTTC.

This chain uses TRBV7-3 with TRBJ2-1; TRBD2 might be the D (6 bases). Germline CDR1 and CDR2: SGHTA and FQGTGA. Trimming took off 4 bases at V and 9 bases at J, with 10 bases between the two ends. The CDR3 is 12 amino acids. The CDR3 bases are TGTGCCAGCAGCTCGAGACTAGTTGAGCAGTTCTTC. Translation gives CASSSRLVEQFF.

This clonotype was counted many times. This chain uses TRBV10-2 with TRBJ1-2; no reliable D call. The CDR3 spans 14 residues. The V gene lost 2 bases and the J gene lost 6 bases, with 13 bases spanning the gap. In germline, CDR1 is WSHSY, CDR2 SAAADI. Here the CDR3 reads CASSEMMGDDGYTF. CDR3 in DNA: TGCGCCAGCAGTGAGATGATGGGAGACGATGGCTACACCTTC.

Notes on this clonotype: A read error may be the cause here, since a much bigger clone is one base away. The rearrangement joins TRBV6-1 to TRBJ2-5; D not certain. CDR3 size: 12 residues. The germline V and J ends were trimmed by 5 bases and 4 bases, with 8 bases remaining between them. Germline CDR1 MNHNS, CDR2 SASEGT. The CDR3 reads CASSPNLETQYF. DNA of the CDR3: TGTGCCAGCAGTCCCAATCTAGAGACCCAGTACTTC.

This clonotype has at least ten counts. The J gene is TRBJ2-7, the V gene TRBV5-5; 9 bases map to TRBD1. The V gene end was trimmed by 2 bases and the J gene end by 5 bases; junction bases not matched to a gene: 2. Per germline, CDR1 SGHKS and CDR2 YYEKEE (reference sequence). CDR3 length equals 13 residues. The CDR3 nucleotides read TGTGCCAGCAGCTTCCGGACAGGGGACGAGCAGTACTTC. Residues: CASSFRTGDEQYF.

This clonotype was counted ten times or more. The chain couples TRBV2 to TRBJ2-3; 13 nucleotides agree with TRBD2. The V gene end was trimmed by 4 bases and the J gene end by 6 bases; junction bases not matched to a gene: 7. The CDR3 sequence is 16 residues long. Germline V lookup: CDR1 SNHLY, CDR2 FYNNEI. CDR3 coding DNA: TGTGCCAGCAGTGGGGGACTAGCGGGGAAAGCGGATACGCAGTATTTT. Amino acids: CASSGGLAGKADTQYF.

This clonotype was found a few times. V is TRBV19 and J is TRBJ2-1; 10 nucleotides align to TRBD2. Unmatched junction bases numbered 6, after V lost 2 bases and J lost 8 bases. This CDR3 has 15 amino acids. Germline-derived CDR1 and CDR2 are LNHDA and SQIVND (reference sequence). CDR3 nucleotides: TGTGCCAGTAGTATAAATAGCGGGAGGTTGGATGAGCAGTTCTTC. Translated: CASSINSGRLDEQFF.

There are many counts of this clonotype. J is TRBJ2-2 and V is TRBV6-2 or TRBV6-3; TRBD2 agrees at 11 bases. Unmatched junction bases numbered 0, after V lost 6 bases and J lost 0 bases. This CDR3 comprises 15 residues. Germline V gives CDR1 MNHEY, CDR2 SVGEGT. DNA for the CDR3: TGTGCCAGCAGGACTAGCGGGGCGAACACCGGGGAGCTGTTTTTT. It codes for CASRTSGANTGELFF.

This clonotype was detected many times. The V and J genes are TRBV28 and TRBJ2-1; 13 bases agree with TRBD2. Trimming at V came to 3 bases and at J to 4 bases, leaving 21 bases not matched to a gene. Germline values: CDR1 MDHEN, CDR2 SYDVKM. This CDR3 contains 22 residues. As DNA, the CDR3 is TGTGCCAGCAGTTTCCCGGCCTGGGGGAGTTTGCCGGGACTAGCGGGATACAATGAGCAGTTCTTC. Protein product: CASSFPAWGSLPGLAGYNEQFF.

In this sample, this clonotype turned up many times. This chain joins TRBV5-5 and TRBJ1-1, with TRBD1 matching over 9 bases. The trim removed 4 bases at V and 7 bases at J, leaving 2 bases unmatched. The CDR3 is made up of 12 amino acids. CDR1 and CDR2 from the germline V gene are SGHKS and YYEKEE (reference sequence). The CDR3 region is CASSRDRVEAFF. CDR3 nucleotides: TGTGCCAGCAGCCGGGACAGGGTTGAAGCTTTCTTT.

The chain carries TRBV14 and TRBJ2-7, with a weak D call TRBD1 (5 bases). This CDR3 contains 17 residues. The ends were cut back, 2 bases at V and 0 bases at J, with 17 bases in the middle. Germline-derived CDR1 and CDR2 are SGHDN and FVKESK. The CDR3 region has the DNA TGTGCCAGCAGCCAATGGTATGGGGCATTCTTCTCCTACGAGCAGTACTTC. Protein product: CASSQWYGAFFSYEQYF.

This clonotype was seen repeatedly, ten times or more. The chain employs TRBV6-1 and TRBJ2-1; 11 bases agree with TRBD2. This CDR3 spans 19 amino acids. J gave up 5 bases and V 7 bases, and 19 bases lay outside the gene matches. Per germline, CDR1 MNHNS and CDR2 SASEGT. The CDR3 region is CASILGLAVEVPLDNEQFF. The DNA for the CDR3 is TGTGCCAGCATCTTGGGACTAGCGGTCGAAGTCCCCCTGGACAATGAGCAGTTCTTC.

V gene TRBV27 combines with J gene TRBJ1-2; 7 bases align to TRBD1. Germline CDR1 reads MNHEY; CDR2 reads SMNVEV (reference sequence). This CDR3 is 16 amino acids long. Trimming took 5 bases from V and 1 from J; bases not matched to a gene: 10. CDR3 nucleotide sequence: TGTGCCAGCAGTCGAAGAGGGGGCGCCGGTAACTATGGCTACACCTTC. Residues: CASSRRGGAGNYGYTF.

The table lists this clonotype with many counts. The CDR3, as DNA: TGTGCCAGCAGTGAAGCGTATGGGACGGTTTCCTACAATGAGCAGTTCTTC. It yields the protein CASSEAYGTVSYNEQFF. The chain carries TRBV2 and TRBJ2-1; either TRBD1 or TRBD2 may fit D (5 bases each). This CDR3 is 17 amino acids long. Germline CDR1 reads SNHLY; CDR2 reads FYNNEI. The germline V and J ends were trimmed by 0 bases and 1 base, with 13 bases remaining between them.

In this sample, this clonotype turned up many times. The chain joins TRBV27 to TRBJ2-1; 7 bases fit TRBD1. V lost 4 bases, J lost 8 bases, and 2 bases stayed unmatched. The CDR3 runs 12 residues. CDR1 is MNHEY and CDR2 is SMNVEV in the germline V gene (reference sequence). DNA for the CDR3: TGTGCCAGCAGTTACAGGGGATATGAGCAGTTCTTC. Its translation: CASSYRGYEQFF.

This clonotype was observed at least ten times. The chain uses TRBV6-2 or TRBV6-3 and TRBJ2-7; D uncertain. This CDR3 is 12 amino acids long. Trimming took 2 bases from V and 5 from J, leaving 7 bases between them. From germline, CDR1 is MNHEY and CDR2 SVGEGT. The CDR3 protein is CASSYGTNEQYF. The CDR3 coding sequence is TGTGCCAGCAGTTACGGAACTAACGAGCAGTACTTC.

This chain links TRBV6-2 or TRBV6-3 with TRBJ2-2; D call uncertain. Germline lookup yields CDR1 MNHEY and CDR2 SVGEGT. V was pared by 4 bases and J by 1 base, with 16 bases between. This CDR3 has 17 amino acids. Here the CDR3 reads CASSSAWGQVNTGELFF. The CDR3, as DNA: TGTGCCAGCAGTTCCGCCTGGGGTCAGGTGAACACCGGGGAGCTGTTTTTT.

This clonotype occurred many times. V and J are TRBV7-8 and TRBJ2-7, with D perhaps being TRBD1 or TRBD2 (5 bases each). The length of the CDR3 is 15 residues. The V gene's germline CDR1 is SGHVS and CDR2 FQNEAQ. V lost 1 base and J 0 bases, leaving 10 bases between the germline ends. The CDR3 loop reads CASSLVPGSSYEQYF. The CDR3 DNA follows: TGTGCCAGCAGCTTAGTCCCAGGGAGCTCCTACGAGCAGTACTTC.

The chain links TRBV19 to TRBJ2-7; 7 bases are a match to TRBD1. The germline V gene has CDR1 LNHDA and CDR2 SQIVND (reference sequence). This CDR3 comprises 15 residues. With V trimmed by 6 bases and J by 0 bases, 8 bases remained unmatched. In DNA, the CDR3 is TGTGCCAGTAGCATCATCAGGGGGTCCTCCTACGAGCAGTACTTC. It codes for CASSIIRGSSYEQYF.

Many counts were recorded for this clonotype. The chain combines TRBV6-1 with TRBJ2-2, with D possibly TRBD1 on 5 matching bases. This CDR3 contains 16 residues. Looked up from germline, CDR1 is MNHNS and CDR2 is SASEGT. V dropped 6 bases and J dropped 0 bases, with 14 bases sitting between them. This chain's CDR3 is CASSRAAGSNTGELFF. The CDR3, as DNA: TGTGCCAGCAGCCGGGCCGCAGGGTCGAACACCGGGGAGCTGTTTTTT.

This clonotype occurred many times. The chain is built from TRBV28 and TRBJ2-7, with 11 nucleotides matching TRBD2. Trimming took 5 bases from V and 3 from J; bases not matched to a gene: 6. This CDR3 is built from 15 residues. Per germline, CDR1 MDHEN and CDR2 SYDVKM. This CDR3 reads CASSPLAGVGYEQYF. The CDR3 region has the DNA TGTGCCAGCAGTCCACTAGCGGGAGTGGGCTACGAGCAGTACTTC.

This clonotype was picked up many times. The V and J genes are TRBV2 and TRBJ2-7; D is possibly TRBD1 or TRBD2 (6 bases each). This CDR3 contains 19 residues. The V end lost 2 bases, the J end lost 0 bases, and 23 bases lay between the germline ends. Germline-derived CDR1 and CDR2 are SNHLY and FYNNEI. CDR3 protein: CASSESINLRDTDSYEQYF. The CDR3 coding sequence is TGTGCCAGCAGTGAATCTATAAATTTGCGGGACACGGACTCCTACGAGCAGTACTTC.